These 8 T cell receptor beta chains were all obtained from the same sample, sequenced in a study of blood T cell repertoires in COVID-19. TCRdb's table, derived via immunoSEQ multiplex PCR, lists solely in-frame clones and lacks some. The sample holds roughly 340,000 clones, about 90% seen once. The sequenced sample was peripheral blood. The receptors stem from a woman between 50 and 59 years old with COVID-19, enrolled during active disease.

The chain carries TRBV5-4 and TRBJ2-1; TRBD2 matches 13 bases. This CDR3 comprises 18 residues. The germline CDR1 and CDR2 sequences are SGHNT and YYREEE (reference sequence). Trimming took 2 bases from V and 4 from J; bases not matched to a gene: 9. In nucleotides, the CDR3 is TGTGCCAGCAGCTTACTACGCGGGACTAGCGGGGCTTACAATGAGCAGTTCTTC. Translated: CASSLLRGTSGAYNEQFF.

The chain is built from TRBV7-9 and TRBJ2-2; perhaps TRBD1 as D (5 bases). CDR3 length: 16 amino acids. Germline lookup yields CDR1 SEHNR and CDR2 FQNEAQ (reference sequence). With 2 bases removed from V and 0 bases from J, the gap between germline ends came to 10 bases. The CDR3 coding sequence is TGTGCCAGCAGCTTACCGACAGCTACGAACACCGGGGAGCTGTTTTTT. This encodes CASSLPTATNTGELFF.

V gene TRBV5-5 combines with J gene TRBJ1-1; 7 bases fit TRBD1. Looked up from germline, CDR1 is SGHKS and CDR2 is YYEKEE (reference sequence). The CDR3 consists of 15 residues. V was clipped by 1 base and J by 4 bases; unmatched bases: 7. CDR3 sequence reads: CASSLQSTGSTEAFF. The CDR3 coding sequence is TGTGCCAGCAGCTTGCAGTCGACAGGGAGCACTGAAGCTTTCTTT. The entire variable domain, with the rest obtained from reference TRBV5-5 and TRBJ1-1, is as follows: DAGVTQSPTHLIKTRGQQVTLRCSPISGHKSVSWYQQVLGQGPQFIFQYYEKEERGRGNFPDRFSARQFPNYSSELNVNALLLGDSALYLCASSLQSTGSTEAFFGQGTRLTVV.

The rearrangement uses TRBV6-5 and TRBJ2-1, with TRBD2 identical over 7 bases. Germline V gene sequence: CDR1 MNHEY, CDR2 SVGAGI. This CDR3 comprises 15 residues. J lost 2 bases, V lost 6 bases, and 7 bases had no gene match. The CDR3 bases are TGTGCCAGCAGGGTTCTAGCGGACACCTACAATGAGCAGTTCTTC. It is translated as CASRVLADTYNEQFF.

The table lists this clone with a count of one. The chain combines TRBV29-1 with TRBJ2-2, with D perhaps TRBD2 (6 bases). The CDR3 consists of 14 residues. Germline CDR1 reads SQVTM; CDR2 reads ANQGSEA. The V gene lost 4 bases and the J gene lost 1 base, with 10 bases spanning the gap. The CDR3 reads CSVGRRENTGELFF. In DNA form, the CDR3 reads TGCAGCGTTGGACGGCGGGAGAACACCGGGGAGCTGTTTTTT.

CDR3 sequence reads: CASSLDRVSNQPQHF. CDR3 bases: TGTGCCAGCAGCTTAGACAGGGTTAGCAATCAGCCCCAGCATTTT. This chain connects TRBV11-2 to TRBJ1-5; weak D call: TRBD1 (5 bases). CDR3 length: 15 amino acids. The germline CDR1 and CDR2 sequences are SGHAT and FQNNGV. With 0 bases removed from V and 0 bases from J, the gap between germline ends came to 6 bases.

The CDR3 bases are TGTGCCAGCAGCCCCCATAGTCGGGGAACTGGGGCCAACGTCCTGACTTTC. Translated: CASSPHSRGTGANVLTF. The gene calls are TRBV9 and TRBJ2-6; the D gene is possibly TRBD2 (5 bases). Trimming shortened V by 4 bases and J by 2 bases, and 16 bases separated the two germline ends. The CDR3 length is 17 residues. CDR1 and CDR2 from the germline V gene are SGDLS and YYNGEE.

V gene TRBV6-6 combines with J gene TRBJ2-3; TRBD1 is a possible D gene (6 bases). Looked up from germline, CDR1 is MNHNY and CDR2 is SVGAGI (reference sequence). This CDR3 is built from 14 residues. Trimming pared 7 bases from V and 1 base from J, leaving 12 bases between. The CDR3 DNA sequence: TGTGCCAGCACCCTTCGACAGGGCACAGATACGCAGTATTTT. Residues: CASTLRQGTDTQYF.